These T cell receptor beta chains were read from a single sample in a study of control samples from healthy donors and cancer patients. Sequencing was performed with immunoSEQ multiplex PCR; in TCRdb, only in-frame clones are kept and a portion is missing. This sample has 150,000 to 160,000 clones, with over 85% found just once. Sequenced sample: blood. These receptors were taken from a man aged 40-49 years in good health. Both conserved end residues are trimmed from each CDR3. Fields, in order: J gene, V gene, CDR3 protein.

J: TRBJ1-4; V: TRBV19; CDR3: ASSNPGENEKLF
J: TRBJ1-6; V: TRBV7-2; CDR3: ASSSSRGPNSPLH
J: TRBJ1-1; V: TRBV4-1; CDR3: ASSQDLNTEAF
J: TRBJ2-3; V: TRBV5-8; CDR3: ASSSGTGGGDTQY
J: TRBJ2-7; V: TRBV3-1/TRBV3-2; CDR3: ASSQAAGTGFTYEQY
J: TRBJ2-7; V: TRBV18; CDR3: ASSNAGGGEQY
J: TRBJ2-7; V: TRBV11-2; CDR3: ASSLNRVNEQY
J: TRBJ2-5; V: TRBV28; CDR3: ASRNQGTSGGARYQETQY
J: TRBJ2-1; V: TRBV9; CDR3: ASSARQGGSNEQF
J: TRBJ1-1; V: TRBV6-2/TRBV6-3; CDR3: ASSSFPTEAF
J: TRBJ2-6; V: TRBV12-5; CDR3: ASGPSRSGANVLT
J: TRBJ2-7; V: TRBV12-3/TRBV12-4; CDR3: ASSLGGAREQY
J: TRBJ1-1; V: TRBV6-5; CDR3: ASRLTGNTEAF
J: TRBJ2-3; V: TRBV28; CDR3: ASSSPTSDTQY
J: TRBJ1-2; V: TRBV5-4; CDR3: ASSPGSDNYGYT
J: TRBJ2-7; V: TRBV27; CDR3: ASSVERGGTYEQY
J: TRBJ2-2; V: TRBV10-2; CDR3: ASIGTAGGTGELF
J: TRBJ2-7; V: TRBV4-1; CDR3: ASSPWGQGASEQY